Sequencing of this T cell receptor beta chain was carried out in a study of radiotherapy plus CTLA-4 blockade in lung cancer. Germline values: CDR1 LGHNA, CDR2 YNFKEQ. With V trimmed by 8 bases and J by 5 bases, 12 bases remained unmatched. The CDR3 totals 15 residues. Sequencing was performed with immunoSEQ multiplex PCR; in TCRdb, only in-frame clones are kept and a portion is missing. This sample yields about 76,000 clones, of which 70% to 85% are seen a single time; approximately 0.79% belongs to the top ten. This receptor was obtained from a human donor with non-small cell lung cancer who had stable disease on radiotherapy plus ipilimumab. The material sequenced was peripheral blood, taken from a patient treated with radiotherapy plus ipilimumab. This chain uses TRBV4-2 with TRBJ2-5; 9 nucleotides align to TRBD2. CDR3 protein: CASRGRGGPGETQYF. The CDR3 DNA reads TGTGCCAGCCGCGGGCGGGGGGGCCCCGGGGAGACCCAGTACTTC.